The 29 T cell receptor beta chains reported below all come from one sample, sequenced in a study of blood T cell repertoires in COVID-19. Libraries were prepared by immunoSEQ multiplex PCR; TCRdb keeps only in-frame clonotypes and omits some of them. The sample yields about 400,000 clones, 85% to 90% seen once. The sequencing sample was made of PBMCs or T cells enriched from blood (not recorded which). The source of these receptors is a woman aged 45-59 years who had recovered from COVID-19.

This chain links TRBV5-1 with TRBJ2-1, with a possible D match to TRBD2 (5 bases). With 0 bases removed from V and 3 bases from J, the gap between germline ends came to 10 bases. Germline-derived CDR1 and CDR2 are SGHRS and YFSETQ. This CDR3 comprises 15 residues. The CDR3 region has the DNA TGCGCCAGCAGCTTGGGTGGAGGCAGCTACAATGAGCAGTTCTTC. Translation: CASSLGGGSYNEQFF.

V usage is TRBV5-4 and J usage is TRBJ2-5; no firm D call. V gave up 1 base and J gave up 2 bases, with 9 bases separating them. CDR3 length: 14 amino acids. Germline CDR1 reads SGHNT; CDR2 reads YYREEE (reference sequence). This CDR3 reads CASSLISSQETQYF. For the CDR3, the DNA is TGTGCCAGCAGCTTGATTAGTTCTCAAGAGACCCAGTACTTC.

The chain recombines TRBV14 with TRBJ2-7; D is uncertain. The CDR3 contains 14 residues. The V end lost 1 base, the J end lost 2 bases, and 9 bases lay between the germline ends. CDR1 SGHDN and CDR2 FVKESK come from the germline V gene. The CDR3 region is CASSQGLEPYEQYF. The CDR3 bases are TGTGCCAGCAGCCAAGGACTTGAGCCCTACGAGCAGTACTTC.

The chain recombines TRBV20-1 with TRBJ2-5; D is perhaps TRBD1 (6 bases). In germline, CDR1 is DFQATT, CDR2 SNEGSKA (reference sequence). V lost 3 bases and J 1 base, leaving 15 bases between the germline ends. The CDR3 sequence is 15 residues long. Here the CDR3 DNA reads TGCAGTGCTAGTTTCGGGCAGGGGATCCAAGAGACCCAGTACTTC. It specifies CSASFGQGIQETQYF.

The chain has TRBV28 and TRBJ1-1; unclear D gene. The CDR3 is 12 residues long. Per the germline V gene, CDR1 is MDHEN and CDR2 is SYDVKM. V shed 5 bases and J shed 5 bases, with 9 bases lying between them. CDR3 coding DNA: TGTGCCAGCAGTGACTATGGGACTGAAGCTTTCTTT. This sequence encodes CASSDYGTEAFF.

The CDR3 bases are TGTGCCAGCAGCCTCGAACCGGGACAGGGGGTTGGCTACACCTTC. Its protein is CASSLEPGQGVGYTF. The chain has TRBV7-9 and TRBJ1-2, with TRBD1 matching 11 bases. CDR1 and CDR2 from the germline V gene are SEHNR and FQNEAQ (reference sequence). V lost 5 bases to trimming and J lost 7 bases; unmatched junction nucleotides: 9. CDR3 size: 15 residues.

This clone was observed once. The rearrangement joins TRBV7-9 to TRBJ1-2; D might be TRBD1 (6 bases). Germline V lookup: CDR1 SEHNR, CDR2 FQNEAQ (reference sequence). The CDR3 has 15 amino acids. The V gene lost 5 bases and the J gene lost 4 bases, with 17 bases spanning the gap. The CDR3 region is CASSPLRVGGYGYTF. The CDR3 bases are TGTGCCAGCAGCCCGTTGCGGGTAGGGGGCTATGGCTACACCTTC.

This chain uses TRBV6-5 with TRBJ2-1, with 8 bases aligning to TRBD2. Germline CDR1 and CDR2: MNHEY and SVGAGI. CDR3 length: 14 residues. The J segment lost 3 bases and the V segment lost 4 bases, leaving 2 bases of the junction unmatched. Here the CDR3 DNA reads TGTGCCAGCAGTTCAGCGGGGGTCTACAATGAGCAGTTCTTC. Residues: CASSSAGVYNEQFF.

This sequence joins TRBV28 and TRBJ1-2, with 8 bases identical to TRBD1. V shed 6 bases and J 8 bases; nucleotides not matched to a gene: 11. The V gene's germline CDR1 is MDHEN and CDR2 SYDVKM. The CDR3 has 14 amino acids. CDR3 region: CASSRRTGGRGYTF. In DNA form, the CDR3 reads TGTGCCAGCAGCCGGCGAACAGGGGGTAGGGGCTACACCTTC.

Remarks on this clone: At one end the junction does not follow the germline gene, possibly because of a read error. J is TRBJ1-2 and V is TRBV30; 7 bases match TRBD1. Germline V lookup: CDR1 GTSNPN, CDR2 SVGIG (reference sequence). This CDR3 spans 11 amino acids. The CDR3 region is CAWSVGGVNSF. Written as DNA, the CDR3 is TGTGCCTGGAGTGTAGGGGGCGTAAATTCCTTC.

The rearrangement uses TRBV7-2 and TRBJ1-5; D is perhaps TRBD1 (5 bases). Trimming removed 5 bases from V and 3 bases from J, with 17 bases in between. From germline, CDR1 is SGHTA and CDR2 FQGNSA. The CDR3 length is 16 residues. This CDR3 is CASSLEGAGFNQPQHF. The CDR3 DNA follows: TGTGCCAGCAGCCTAGAAGGTGCAGGGTTCAATCAGCCCCAGCATTTT. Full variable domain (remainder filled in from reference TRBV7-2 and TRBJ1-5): GAGVSQSPSNKVTEKGKDVELRCDPISGHTALYWYRQSLGQGLEFLIYFQGNSAPDKSGLPSDRFSAERTGGSVSTLTIQRTQQEDSAVYLCASSLEGAGFNQPQHFGDGTRLSIL.

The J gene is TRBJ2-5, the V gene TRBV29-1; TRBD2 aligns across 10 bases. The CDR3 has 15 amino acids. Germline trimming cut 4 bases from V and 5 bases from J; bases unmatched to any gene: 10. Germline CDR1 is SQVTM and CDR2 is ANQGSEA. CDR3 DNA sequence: TGCAGCGTTGGTTCTGGGACTAGCGCCTGGGAGACCCAGTACTTC. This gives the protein CSVGSGTSAWETQYF. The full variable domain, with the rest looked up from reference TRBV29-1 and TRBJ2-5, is SAVISQKPSRDICQRGTSLTIQCQVDSQVTMMFWYRQQPGQSLTLIATANQGSEATYESGFVIDKFPISRPNLTFSTLTVSNMSPEDSSIYLCSVGSGTSAWETQYFGPGTRLLVL.

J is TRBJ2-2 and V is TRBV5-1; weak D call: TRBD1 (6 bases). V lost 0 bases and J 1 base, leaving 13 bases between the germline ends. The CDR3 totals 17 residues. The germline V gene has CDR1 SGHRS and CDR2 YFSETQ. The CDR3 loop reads CASSLANGGLNTGELFF. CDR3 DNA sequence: TGCGCCAGCAGCTTGGCCAATGGGGGCTTGAACACCGGGGAGCTGTTTTTT. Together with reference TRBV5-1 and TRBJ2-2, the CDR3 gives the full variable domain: KAGVTQTPRYLIKTRGQQVTLSCSPISGHRSVSWYQQTPGQGLQFLFEYFSETQRNKGNFPGRFSGRQFSNSRSEMNVSTLELGDSALYLCASSLANGGLNTGELFFGEGSRLTVL.

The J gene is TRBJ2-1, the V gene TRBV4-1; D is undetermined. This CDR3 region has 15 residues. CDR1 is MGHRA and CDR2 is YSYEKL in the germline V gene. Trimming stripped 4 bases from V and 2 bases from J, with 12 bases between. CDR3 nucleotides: TGCGCCAGCAGCCCGCTAGGTCTCCCCTACAATGAGCAGTTCTTC. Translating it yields CASSPLGLPYNEQFF.

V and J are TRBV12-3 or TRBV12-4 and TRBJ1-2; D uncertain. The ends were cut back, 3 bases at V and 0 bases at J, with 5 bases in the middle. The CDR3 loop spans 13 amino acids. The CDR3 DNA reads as TGTGCCAGCAGTTTTGTCGCTAACTATGGCTACACCTTC. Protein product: CASSFVANYGYTF.

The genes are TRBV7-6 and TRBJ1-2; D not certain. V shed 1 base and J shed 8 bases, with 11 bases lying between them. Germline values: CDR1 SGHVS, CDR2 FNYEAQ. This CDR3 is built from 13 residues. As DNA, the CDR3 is TGTGCCAGCAGCTTAGACGGGTTCTGGGGCTACACCTTC. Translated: CASSLDGFWGYTF. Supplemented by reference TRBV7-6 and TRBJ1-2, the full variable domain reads GAGVSQSPRYKVTKRGQDVALRCDPISGHVSLYWYRQALGQGPEFLTYFNYEAQQDKSGLPNDRFSAERPEGSISTLTIQRTEQRDSAMYRCASSLDGFWGYTFGSGTRLTVV.

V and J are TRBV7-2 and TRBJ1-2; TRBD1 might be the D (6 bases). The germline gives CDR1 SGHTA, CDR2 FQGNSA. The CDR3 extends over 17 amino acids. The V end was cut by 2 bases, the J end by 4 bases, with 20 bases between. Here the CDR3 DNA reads TGTGCCAGCAGCTTAAACTCTTGGGACAAAGATAGCTATGGCTACACCTTC. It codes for CASSLNSWDKDSYGYTF.

CDR3 nucleotides: TGCGCCAGCAGCCTCAGCGACGGGATCTATGGCTACACCTTC. This encodes CASSLSDGIYGYTF. V usage is TRBV4-1 and J usage is TRBJ1-2; D is undetermined. The CDR3 extends over 14 amino acids. Germline CDR1 and CDR2: MGHRA and YSYEKL. V was clipped by 4 bases and J by 4 bases, with 13 bases between them.

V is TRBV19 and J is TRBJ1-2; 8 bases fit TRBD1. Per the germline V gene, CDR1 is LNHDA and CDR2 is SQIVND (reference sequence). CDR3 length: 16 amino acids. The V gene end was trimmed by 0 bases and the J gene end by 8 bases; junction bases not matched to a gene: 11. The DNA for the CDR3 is TGTGCCAGTAGTATAGAACTCAGGGGGCCGCCAGAAGGCTACACCTTC. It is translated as CASSIELRGPPEGYTF. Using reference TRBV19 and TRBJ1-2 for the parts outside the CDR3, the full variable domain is DGGITQSPKYLFRKEGQNVTLSCEQNLNHDAMYWYRQDPGQGLRLIYYSQIVNDFQKGDIAEGYSVSREKKESFPLTVTSAQKNPTAFYLCASSIELRGPPEGYTFGSGTRLTVV.

The CDR3 loop reads CASSAIDRNTEAFF. The CDR3 bases are TGTGCCAGTAGTGCGATTGACAGAAACACTGAAGCTTTCTTT. The V call is TRBV19, the J call TRBJ1-1, with D maybe TRBD1 (5 bases). Germline loops: CDR1 LNHDA, CDR2 SQIVND (reference sequence). V shed 5 bases and J shed 2 bases, with 12 bases lying between them. There are 14 residues in the CDR3.

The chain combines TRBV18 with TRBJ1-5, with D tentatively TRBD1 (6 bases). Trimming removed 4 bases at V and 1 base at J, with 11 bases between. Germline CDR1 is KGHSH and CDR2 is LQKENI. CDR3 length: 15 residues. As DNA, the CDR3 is TGTGCCAGCTCACGTGCCCAGGGGAGCAATCAGCCCCAGCATTTT. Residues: CASSRAQGSNQPQHF.

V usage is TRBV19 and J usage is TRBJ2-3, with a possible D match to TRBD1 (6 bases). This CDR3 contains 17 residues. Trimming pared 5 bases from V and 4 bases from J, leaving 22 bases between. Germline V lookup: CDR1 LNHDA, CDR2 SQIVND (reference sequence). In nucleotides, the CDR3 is TGTGCCAGTAGTTACCACTTCAGGGGTATTGGGGCAGATACGCAGTATTTT. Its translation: CASSYHFRGIGADTQYF.

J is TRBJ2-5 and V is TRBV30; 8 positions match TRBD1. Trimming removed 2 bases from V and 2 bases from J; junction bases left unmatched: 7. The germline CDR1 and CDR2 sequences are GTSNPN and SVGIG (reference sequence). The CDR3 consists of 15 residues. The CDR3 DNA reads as TGTGCCTGGAGTAAAAGGACAGGGCTACAAGAGACCCAGTACTTC. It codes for CAWSKRTGLQETQYF.

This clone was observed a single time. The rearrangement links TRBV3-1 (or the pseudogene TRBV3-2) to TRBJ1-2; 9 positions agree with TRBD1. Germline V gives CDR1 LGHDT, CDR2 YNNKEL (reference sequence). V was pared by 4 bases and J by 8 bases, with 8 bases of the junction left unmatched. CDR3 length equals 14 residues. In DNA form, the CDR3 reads TGTGCCAGCAGCCTGGGGACAGGGAATAAAGGCTACACCTTC. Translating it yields CASSLGTGNKGYTF.

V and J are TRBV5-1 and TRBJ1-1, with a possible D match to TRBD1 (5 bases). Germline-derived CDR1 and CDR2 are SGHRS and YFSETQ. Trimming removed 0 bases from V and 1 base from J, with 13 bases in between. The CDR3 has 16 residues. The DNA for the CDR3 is TGCGCCAGCAGCTTGGCCTTTGTAGGGGCGAACACTGAAGCTTTCTTT. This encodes CASSLAFVGANTEAFF. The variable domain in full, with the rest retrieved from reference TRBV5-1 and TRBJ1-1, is KAGVTQTPRYLIKTRGQQVTLSCSPISGHRSVSWYQQTPGQGLQFLFEYFSETQRNKGNFPGRFSGRQFSNSRSEMNVSTLELGDSALYLCASSLAFVGANTEAFFGQGTRLTVV.

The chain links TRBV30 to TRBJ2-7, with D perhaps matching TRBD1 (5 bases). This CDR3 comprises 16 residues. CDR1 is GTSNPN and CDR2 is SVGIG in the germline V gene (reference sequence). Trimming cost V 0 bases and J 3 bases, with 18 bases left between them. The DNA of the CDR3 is TGTGCCTGGAGTGTCTCTAGGGCCAGGGTGGTCTACGAGCAGTACTTC. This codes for CAWSVSRARVVYEQYF. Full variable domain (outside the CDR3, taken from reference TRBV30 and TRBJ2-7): SQTIHQWPATLVQPVGSPLSLECTVEGTSNPNLYWYRQAAGRGLQLLFYSVGIGQISSEVPQNLSASRPQDRQFILSSKKLLLSDSGFYLCAWSVSRARVVYEQYFGPGTRLTVT.

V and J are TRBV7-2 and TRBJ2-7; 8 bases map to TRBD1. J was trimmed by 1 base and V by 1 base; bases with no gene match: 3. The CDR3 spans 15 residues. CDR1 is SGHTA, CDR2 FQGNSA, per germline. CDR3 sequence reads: CASSLDRDRSYEQYF. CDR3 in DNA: TGTGCCAGCAGCTTAGACCGGGACAGGTCCTACGAGCAGTACTTC.

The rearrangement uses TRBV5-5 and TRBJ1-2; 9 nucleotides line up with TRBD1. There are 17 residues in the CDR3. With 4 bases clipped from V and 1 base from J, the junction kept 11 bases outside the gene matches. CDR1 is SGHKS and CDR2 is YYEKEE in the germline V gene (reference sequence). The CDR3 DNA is TGTGCCAGCAGCACGGGAGGGACAGGGAGTTTTAACTATGGCTACACCTTC. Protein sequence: CASSTGGTGSFNYGYTF.

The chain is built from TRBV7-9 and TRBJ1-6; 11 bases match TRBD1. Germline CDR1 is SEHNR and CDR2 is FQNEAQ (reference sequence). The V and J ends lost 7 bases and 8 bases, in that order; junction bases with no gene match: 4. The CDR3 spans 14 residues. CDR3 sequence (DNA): TGTGCCAGCAACGGACAGGGGGCTGATTCACCCCTCCACTTT. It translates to CASNGQGADSPLHF.